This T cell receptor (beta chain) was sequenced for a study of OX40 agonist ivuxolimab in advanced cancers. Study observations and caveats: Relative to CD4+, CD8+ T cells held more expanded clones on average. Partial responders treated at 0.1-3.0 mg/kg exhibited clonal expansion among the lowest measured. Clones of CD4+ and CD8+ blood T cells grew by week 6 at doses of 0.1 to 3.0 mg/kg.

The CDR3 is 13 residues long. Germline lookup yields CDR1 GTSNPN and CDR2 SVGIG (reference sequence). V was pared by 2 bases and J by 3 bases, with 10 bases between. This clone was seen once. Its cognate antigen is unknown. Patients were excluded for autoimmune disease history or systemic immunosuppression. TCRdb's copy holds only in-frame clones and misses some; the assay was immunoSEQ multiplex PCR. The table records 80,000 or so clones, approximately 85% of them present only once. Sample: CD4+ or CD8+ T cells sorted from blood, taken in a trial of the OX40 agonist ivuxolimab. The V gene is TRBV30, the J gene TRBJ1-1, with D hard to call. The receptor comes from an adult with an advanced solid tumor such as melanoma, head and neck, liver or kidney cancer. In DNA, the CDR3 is TGTGCCTGGAGTCTCCGGCAAGACACTGAAGCTTTCTTT. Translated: CAWSLRQDTEAFF. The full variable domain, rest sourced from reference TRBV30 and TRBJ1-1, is SQTIHQWPATLVQPVGSPLSLECTVEGTSNPNLYWYRQAAGRGLQLLFYSVGIGQISSEVPQNLSASRPQDRQFILSSKKLLLSDSGFYLCAWSLRQDTEAFFGQGTRLTVV.